This T cell receptor (beta chain) originates from a study of T cell changes during pregnancy in multiple sclerosis. Assay: immunoSEQ multiplex PCR; the TCRdb copy retains only in-frame clones and omits some. The sample contains under 150,000 clones, about 95% of which appear only once. This clone appeared once. The V and J ends lost 3 bases and 1 base, in that order; junction bases with no gene match: 4. CDR3 length: 16 residues. Germline values: CDR1 LNHDA, CDR2 SQIVND (reference sequence). This TCR was recovered from a female donor with multiple sclerosis, enrolled in a pregnancy study. The chain uses TRBV19 and TRBJ2-2; 8 bases map to TRBD2. Sequenced here: peripheral blood, sampled after pregnancy. In DNA, the CDR3 is TGTGCCAGTAGTATTACTAGCGGAGTGAACACCGGGGAGCTGTTTTTT. The encoded protein is CASSITSGVNTGELFF.